One and the same sample provided the 14 T cell receptor beta chains below, sequenced in a study of T cell changes during pregnancy in multiple sclerosis. Some clones are missing from TCRdb's copy, which holds only in-frame ones; the method was immunoSEQ multiplex PCR. The table shows roughly 70,000 clones, with approximately 92% occurring only once. The sequencing used peripheral blood, collected in the third trimester of pregnancy. All receptors come from a female donor in good health, enrolled as a control in a pregnancy study.

This chain links TRBV19 with TRBJ2-5, with TRBD2 identical over 8 bases. CDR1 and CDR2 (germline): LNHDA, SQIVND (reference sequence). V gave up 8 bases and J gave up 1 base; unmatched junction bases: 3. This CDR3 is 13 amino acids long. The CDR3 region is CASATSAQETQYF. The CDR3, as DNA: TGTGCCAGTGCGACTAGCGCCCAAGAGACCCAGTACTTC.

The chain recombines TRBV9 with TRBJ2-1; 10 nucleotides agree with TRBD2. CDR1 and CDR2 (germline): SGDLS, YYNGEE. The CDR3 loop spans 15 amino acids. With 6 bases clipped from V and 4 bases from J, the junction kept 7 bases outside the gene matches. Here the CDR3 DNA reads TGTGCCAGCACCCCGACTAGCGGGCTATACAATGAGCAGTTCTTC. This sequence encodes CASTPTSGLYNEQFF.

The rearrangement uses TRBV7-6 and TRBJ1-1; 7 positions match TRBD1. CDR3 length: 14 residues. From germline, CDR1 is SGHVS and CDR2 FNYEAQ. J was trimmed by 5 bases and V by 2 bases; bases with no gene match: 5. CDR3 residues: CASSLLGGATEAFF. For the CDR3, the DNA is TGTGCCAGCAGCTTATTAGGGGGCGCGACTGAAGCTTTCTTT.

The chain links TRBV28 to TRBJ2-4, with 7 bases lining up with TRBD1. The V gene's germline CDR1 is MDHEN and CDR2 SYDVKM. The J segment lost 5 bases and the V segment lost 8 bases, leaving 6 bases of the junction unmatched. The CDR3 is 13 amino acids. DNA for the CDR3: TGTGCCAGCGGTTGGCAGGGGGAAAACATTCAGTACTTC. This sequence encodes CASGWQGENIQYF.

The V and J genes are TRBV30 and TRBJ1-6, with D hard to call. Trimming cost V 0 bases and J 10 bases, with 19 bases left between them. The CDR3 totals 16 residues. CDR1 and CDR2 (germline): GTSNPN, SVGIG (reference sequence). The CDR3 loop reads CAWSVRVMVLRSPLHF. In DNA form, the CDR3 reads TGTGCCTGGAGTGTACGAGTAATGGTCTTAAGATCACCCCTCCACTTT.

The chain links TRBV11-2 to TRBJ2-1, with no clear D. The CDR3 covers 15 residues. Germline loops: CDR1 SGHAT, CDR2 FQNNGV. The V end was cut by 1 base, the J end by 1 base, with 8 bases between. CDR3 amino acids: CASSLGVASYNEQFF. In DNA, the CDR3 is TGTGCCAGCAGCTTAGGAGTAGCTTCCTACAATGAGCAGTTCTTC.

This chain joins TRBV7-8 and TRBJ2-3, with D unresolved. The CDR3 loop spans 12 amino acids. Germline V gene data show CDR1 as SGHVS and CDR2 as FQNEAQ. Deletions cut 5 bases from V and 6 bases from J, with 9 bases between. The CDR3 bases are TGTGCCAGCAGCCGCACTATCGATACGCAGTATTTT. Amino acid sequence: CASSRTIDTQYF.

The rearrangement joins TRBV4-1 to TRBJ1-2; no clear D. V was pared by 3 bases and J by 4 bases, with 18 bases between. This CDR3 has 16 residues. From germline, CDR1 is MGHRA and CDR2 YSYEKL. The CDR3: CASSHQSRRVSYGYTF. The CDR3 nucleotides are TGCGCCAGCAGCCACCAAAGTCGACGGGTTAGCTATGGCTACACCTTC.

V and J are TRBV9 and TRBJ2-5; 7 bases line up with TRBD2. Germline V gene lookup returns CDR1 SGDLS and CDR2 YYNGEE. The CDR3 has 16 residues. After removal of 0 bases from V and 1 base from J, the junction contained 6 bases not matched to a gene. The CDR3 DNA is TGTGCCAGCAGCGTAGGTCTAGCGGCCGCCCAAGAGACCCAGTACTTC. It encodes CASSVGLAAAQETQYF.

The rearrangement links TRBV28 to TRBJ1-1; 8 bases match TRBD1. V shed 4 bases, J shed 1 base, and the junction held 5 bases outside the gene matches. The CDR3 sequence is 15 residues long. Germline V gene sequence: CDR1 MDHEN, CDR2 SYDVKM. This CDR3 is CASSSRQGRNTEAFF. DNA of the CDR3: TGTGCCAGCAGTTCACGACAGGGGCGGAACACTGAAGCTTTCTTT.

The V call is TRBV6-5, the J call TRBJ1-2, with D possibly matching TRBD1 (6 bases). This CDR3 region has 13 residues. Germline CDR1 reads MNHEY; CDR2 reads SVGAGI. The germline V and J ends were trimmed by 1 base and 8 bases, with 11 bases remaining between them. CDR3 nucleotide sequence: TGTGCCAGCAGTTACTACAGGGATGGCGGCTACACCTTC. Protein product: CASSYYRDGGYTF.

The chain links TRBV7-2 to TRBJ2-3, with D possibly matching TRBD2 (7 bases). Trimming stripped 1 base from V and 5 bases from J, with 10 bases between. CDR1 SGHTA and CDR2 FQGNSA come from the germline V gene. The CDR3 runs 14 residues. The CDR3 region is CASSLGGGGDTQYF. In DNA form, the CDR3 reads TGTGCCAGCAGCTTAGGCGGGGGCGGAGATACGCAGTATTTT. The full variable domain, its missing parts supplied by reference TRBV7-2 and TRBJ2-3, is GAGVSQSPSNKVTEKGKDVELRCDPISGHTALYWYRQSLGQGLEFLIYFQGNSAPDKSGLPSDRFSAERTGGSVSTLTIQRTQQEDSAVYLCASSLGGGGDTQYFGPGTRLTVL.

This clone was observed a single time. This rearrangement joins TRBV5-4 to TRBJ2-2; weak D call: TRBD1 (6 bases). With 4 bases removed from V and 1 base from J, the gap between germline ends came to 17 bases. The CDR3 runs to 17 residues. CDR1 and CDR2 from the germline V gene are SGHNT and YYREEE (reference sequence). The CDR3 coding sequence is TGTGCCAGCAGCCCTTCAGGACAGACACTGAACACCGGGGAGCTGTTTTTT. The encoded protein is CASSPSGQTLNTGELFF.

The rearrangement links TRBV4-1 to TRBJ1-1; the D is unclear. The length of the CDR3 is 15 residues. V was pared by 0 bases and J by 2 bases, with 10 bases between. CDR1 is MGHRA, CDR2 YSYEKL, per germline. CDR3 nucleotide sequence: TGCGCCAGCAGCCAAGACTTATCGAGAAACACTGAAGCTTTCTTT. Translating it yields CASSQDLSRNTEAFF.